The present T cell receptor beta chain was sequenced within a study of blood T cell repertoires in COVID-19. In the original processing: Reference gene primer amplification gave estimated nucleated cell counts. Clones were read by immunoSEQ multiplex PCR, and TCRdb kept only the in-frame ones, dropping some. V and J calls and clone size come straight from that table; D and trimming were deduced from the DNA. This table holds 95,000 to 150,000 clones, 88% found once. The CDR3 runs to 14 residues. Trimming at V came to 5 bases and at J to 1 base, leaving 0 bases not matched to a gene. Germline CDR1 and CDR2: SGHRS and YFSETQ.

V gene TRBV5-1 combines with J gene TRBJ2-2; 9 bases line up with TRBD2. The sample consisted of peripheral blood. The clonotype originates from a human donor in a cohort sampled during active COVID-19. CDR3 sequence (DNA): TGCGCCAGCAGGACTAGCGGGAACACCGGGGAGCTGTTTTTT. Its protein is CASRTSGNTGELFF. Using reference TRBV5-1 and TRBJ2-2 for the parts outside the CDR3, the full variable domain is KAGVTQTPRYLIKTRGQQVTLSCSPISGHRSVSWYQQTPGQGLQFLFEYFSETQRNKGNFPGRFSGRQFSNSRSEMNVSTLELGDSALYLCASRTSGNTGELFFGEGSRLTVL.